Described below is a single T cell receptor beta chain sequence and its context. What it binds is not known. TCRdb recomputed calls from the RT-PCR reads with MiXCR, one row per CDR3 protein. The table includes approximately 500,000 distinct CDR3 sequences, 13% detected once. This sample was included in a study of response to subunit inactivated influenza vaccine. Study results and limitations: The authors proposed limited new T cell recruitment per seasonal influenza vaccination.

Germline loops: CDR1 KGHDR, CDR2 SFDVKD. This CDR3 has 16 residues. V was clipped by 0 bases and J by 2 bases, with 13 bases between them. The TCR originated in a man between 50 and 59 years old who received an inactivated influenza vaccine. The rearrangement links TRBV24-1 to TRBJ2-7; D is perhaps TRBD1 (5 bases). The sequences come from PBMCs from blood, collected 45 days after vaccination. DNA for the CDR3: TGTGCCACCAGTGATTTGCTTCAAAGGGGAACCTACGAGCAGTACTTC. Translated: CATSDLLQRGTYEQYF.